Sequencing of this T cell receptor beta chain was carried out in a study of T cells in narcolepsy. Study summary: Enrolled donors included narcolepsy type 1 or type 2 patients and healthy controls. Study-level points and caveats: Same-patient CSF and blood CD4+ T cell clonotypes included HCRT-specific and TRIB2-specific autoreactive ones.

Here immunoSEQ multiplex PCR was the method, and the copy in TCRdb shows in-frame clones only, minus some. In the table there are around 30,000 clones, roughly 78% of which are singletons. The length of the CDR3 is 15 residues. V was trimmed by 5 bases and J by 5 bases, leaving 16 bases between them. Germline assignment: CDR1 SGHVS and CDR2 FQNEAQ. Regarding this clone: Its antigen is not identified.

The sequence came from a human donor with narcolepsy. The V call is TRBV7-8, the J call TRBJ1-5; tentatively, D is TRBD1 (6 bases). The sample comprised CD45RA- memory CD4+ T cells from PBMCs. The CDR3 sequence is CASSLGGGEYQPQHF. CDR3 bases: TGTGCCAGCAGCCTTGGGGGGGGCGAATATCAGCCCCAGCATTTT.